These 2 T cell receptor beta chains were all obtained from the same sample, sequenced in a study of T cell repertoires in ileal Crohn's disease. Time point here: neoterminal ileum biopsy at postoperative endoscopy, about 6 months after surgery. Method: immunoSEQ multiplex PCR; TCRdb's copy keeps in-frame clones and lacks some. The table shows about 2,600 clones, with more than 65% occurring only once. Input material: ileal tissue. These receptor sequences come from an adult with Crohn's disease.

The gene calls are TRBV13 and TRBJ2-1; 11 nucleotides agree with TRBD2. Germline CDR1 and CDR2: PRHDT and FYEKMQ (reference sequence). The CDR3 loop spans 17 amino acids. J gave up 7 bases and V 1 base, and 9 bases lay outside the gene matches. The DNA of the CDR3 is TGTGCCAGCAGCTTAGCTTCCGGGACTAGCGGCGGGAATGAGCAGTTCTTC. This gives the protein CASSLASGTSGGNEQFF. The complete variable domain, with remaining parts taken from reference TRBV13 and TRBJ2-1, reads AAGVIQSPRHLIKEKRETATLKCYPIPRHDTVYWYQQGPGQDPQFLISFYEKMQSDKGSIPDRFSAQQFSDYHSELNMSSLELGDSALYFCASSLASGTSGGNEQFFGPGTRLTVL.

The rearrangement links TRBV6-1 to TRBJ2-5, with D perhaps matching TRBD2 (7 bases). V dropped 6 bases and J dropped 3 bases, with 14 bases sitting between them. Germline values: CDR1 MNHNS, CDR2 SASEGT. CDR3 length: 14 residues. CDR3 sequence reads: CASSLVGGEETQYF. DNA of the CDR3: TGTGCCAGCAGCCTCGTAGGGGGGGAAGAGACCCAGTACTTC.